The 21 T cell receptor beta chains presented below share a single source sample, sequenced in a study of T cells after yellow fever vaccination. TCRdb called the 5' RACE reads again in MiXCR, with one record for every CDR3 protein. The repertoire has about 150,000 distinct CDR3 sequences, 6.2% of them found once; the top ten carry 2.5% to 3.5%. Source: CD4+ T cells sorted from PBMCs, taken on the day of the first yellow fever vaccination. All receptors derive from a man younger than 35 who received the YFV17D yellow fever vaccine.

This clonotype occurred many times. The gene calls are TRBV7-8 and TRBJ2-1; 12 bases are shared with TRBD2. The CDR3 extends over 18 amino acids. Trimming cost V 4 bases and J 6 bases; bases outside gene matches: 13. The germline CDR1 and CDR2 sequences are SGHVS and FQNEAQ. The CDR3 region has the DNA TGTGCCAGCAGCTCCATCCCCGGGACTAGCGGGCGGCCCAATGAGCAGTTCTTC. Its translation: CASSSIPGTSGRPNEQFF.

This clonotype was seen ten or more times. The chain has TRBV20-1 and TRBJ2-5, with 13 bases that match TRBD2. V was clipped by 5 bases and J by 3 bases; unmatched bases: 0. This CDR3 region has 13 residues. Germline V lookup: CDR1 DFQATT, CDR2 SNEGSKA (reference sequence). The CDR3 spells CSAGTSGEETQYF. The CDR3 bases are TGCAGTGCTGGGACTAGCGGGGAAGAGACCCAGTACTTC.

This rearrangement joins TRBV5-1 to TRBJ2-1; 7 positions agree with TRBD1. The V and J ends lost 4 bases and 5 bases, in that order; junction bases with no gene match: 15. Germline V CDR1 and CDR2: SGHRS, YFSETQ. The CDR3 runs 17 residues. The CDR3 here is CASSGPHRDRTNNEQFF. CDR3 coding DNA: TGCGCCAGCAGCGGACCCCACCGGGACAGAACAAACAATGAGCAGTTCTTC.

As DNA, the CDR3 is TGTGCCAGCAGCTCCGGGGGGGGCGAAACAACCATATATTTT. Amino acids: CASSSGGGETTIYF. The rearrangement uses TRBV7-2 and TRBJ1-3, with D possibly TRBD1 on 6 matching bases. V lost 4 bases, J lost 10 bases, and 17 bases lay in between. This CDR3 has 14 residues. Germline loops: CDR1 SGHTA, CDR2 FQGNSA.

This clonotype was seen repeatedly, ten times or more. The V call is TRBV15, the J call TRBJ2-1; the D is unclear. The V gene lost 0 bases and the J gene lost 2 bases, with 11 bases spanning the gap. Germline V gives CDR1 LNHNV, CDR2 YYDKDF (reference sequence). This CDR3 region has 16 residues. CDR3 region: CATSRELRSPYNEQFF. The CDR3 DNA sequence: TGTGCCACCAGCAGAGAACTCCGGTCCCCCTACAATGAGCAGTTCTTC.

This clonotype was detected once. The chain couples TRBV18 to TRBJ1-6; no reliable D call. The CDR3 contains 15 residues. Germline V lookup: CDR1 KGHSH, CDR2 LQKENI. The V end lost 4 bases, the J end lost 6 bases, and 13 bases lay between the germline ends. DNA of the CDR3: TGTGCCAGCTCACTCACGACGGGCGCTAATTCACCCCTCCACTTT. This sequence encodes CASSLTTGANSPLHF.

This clonotype was counted between two and nine times. This chain connects TRBV7-2 to TRBJ2-1, with D perhaps matching TRBD1 or TRBD2 (6 bases each). Trimming stripped 2 bases from V and 2 bases from J, with 10 bases between. The CDR3 runs to 15 residues. Germline V gives CDR1 SGHTA, CDR2 FQGNSA. CDR3 bases: TGTGCCAGCAGCTTAAACGGGGGCCCCTACAATGAGCAGTTCTTC. Translation gives CASSLNGGPYNEQFF.

This clonotype was found many times. The rearrangement joins TRBV5-1 to TRBJ2-7, with TRBD2 as a possible D gene (5 bases). The V gene's germline CDR1 is SGHRS and CDR2 YFSETQ. V was cut by 4 bases and J by 1 base, with 9 bases left in between. This CDR3 is 13 amino acids long. The CDR3 loop is CASSRGLSYEQYF. CDR3 coding DNA: TGCGCCAGCAGCAGAGGGCTGTCCTACGAGCAGTACTTC.

The genes are TRBV19 and TRBJ1-5; D uncertain. V was clipped by 0 bases and J by 3 bases, with 15 bases between them. Germline V gene lookup returns CDR1 LNHDA and CDR2 SQIVND (reference sequence). The CDR3 length is 17 residues. The CDR3 DNA follows: TGTGCCAGTAGTATAGATAGTTCACGGAGGGTCAATCAGCCCCAGCATTTT. Translated: CASSIDSSRRVNQPQHF.

V is TRBV20-1 and J is TRBJ1-5; the match to TRBD1 covers 8 bases. From germline, CDR1 is DFQATT and CDR2 SNEGSKA (reference sequence). The CDR3 runs to 13 residues. Losses at the gene ends were 6 bases for V and 2 bases for J; bases not matched to a gene: 3. CDR3 protein: CSAQGAGNQPQHF. CDR3 in DNA: TGCAGTGCCCAGGGGGCCGGCAATCAGCCCCAGCATTTT.

This clonotype has a count of ten or more. The V gene is TRBV5-6, the J gene TRBJ2-7; maybe TRBD2 (6 bases). Germline V gene data show CDR1 as SGHDT and CDR2 as YYEEEE. The V end was cut by 4 bases, the J end by 1 base, with 15 bases between. The CDR3 length is 15 residues. For the CDR3, the DNA is TGTGCCAGCAGCAATAACCGGGGGTTGTCCTACGAGCAGTACTTC. Translation gives CASSNNRGLSYEQYF. Filled out from reference TRBV5-6 and TRBJ2-7, the complete variable domain reads DAGVTQSPTHLIKTRGQQVTLRCSPKSGHDTVSWYQQALGQGPQFIFQYYEEEERQRGNFPDRFSGHQFPNYSSELNVNALLLGDSALYLCASSNNRGLSYEQYFGPGTRLTVT.

The rearrangement uses TRBV7-9 and TRBJ2-3; TRBD2 agrees at 12 bases. CDR3 length: 16 amino acids. Germline loops: CDR1 SEHNR, CDR2 FQNEAQ (reference sequence). The V segment lost 2 bases and the J segment 2 bases; nucleotides outside the gene matches: 2. The CDR3 nucleotides are TGTGCCAGCAGCTTATGGACTAGCGGGAACACAGATACGCAGTATTTT. Translation gives CASSLWTSGNTDTQYF.

This chain uses TRBV7-9 with TRBJ1-2; perhaps TRBD1 as D (5 bases). In germline, CDR1 is SEHNR, CDR2 FQNEAQ (reference sequence). With 11 bases removed from V and 0 bases from J, the gap between germline ends came to 10 bases. The CDR3 spans 12 residues. The DNA for the CDR3 is TGTGCCGGACAAGTAACTAACTATGGCTACACCTTC. Translation: CAGQVTNYGYTF.

This clonotype was found once. Given a much more abundant clone one base away, this may be a read error. V and J are TRBV12-3 or TRBV12-4 and TRBJ2-2, with D tentatively TRBD2 (6 bases). The CDR3 sequence is 14 residues long. Trimming removed 9 bases at V and 0 bases at J, with 11 bases between. CDR3 amino acids: CASTGTPNTGELFF. The CDR3 bases are TGTGCCAGTACCGGGACTCCGAACACCGGGGAGCTGTTTTTT.

The rearrangement joins TRBV27 to TRBJ2-7; D remains ambiguous. Germline CDR1 is MNHEY and CDR2 is SMNVEV (reference sequence). The V end lost 6 bases, the J end lost 1 base, and 10 bases lay between the germline ends. The CDR3 extends over 13 amino acids. The CDR3 loop is CASSLNPSYEQYF. The CDR3 coding sequence is TGTGCCAGCAGCCTCAACCCTTCCTACGAGCAGTACTTC.

This clonotype was recorded many times. The chain has TRBV12-3 or TRBV12-4 and TRBJ1-5; 8 nucleotides agree with TRBD1. The CDR3 is 16 amino acids. After removal of 5 bases from V and 0 bases from J, the junction contained 6 bases not matched to a gene. The CDR3 DNA follows: TGTGCCAGCAGTGCTGGGACAGGCAGTAGCAATCAGCCCCAGCATTTT. It is translated as CASSAGTGSSNQPQHF.

This clonotype occurred a few times. The rearrangement joins TRBV7-2 to TRBJ1-1; D is perhaps TRBD1 (5 bases). Germline CDR1 SGHTA, CDR2 FQGNSA. CDR3 length: 12 residues. The V and J ends lost 5 bases and 7 bases respectively, with 11 bases between them. The CDR3 bases are TGTGCCAGCAGCCCTAGACAGAGTGAAGCTTTCTTT. As protein: CASSPRQSEAFF.

This clonotype occurred a few times. The CDR3 protein is CASREVMNTEAFF. The CDR3, as DNA: TGTGCCAGCAGGGAAGTCATGAACACTGAAGCTTTCTTT. The chain uses TRBV11-2 and TRBJ1-1, with D hard to call. Trimming cost V 6 bases and J 0 bases, with 8 bases left between them. There are 13 residues in the CDR3. Germline loops: CDR1 SGHAT, CDR2 FQNNGV.

This clonotype has only a few counts. The rearrangement joins TRBV7-8 to TRBJ2-3; 11 bases are shared with TRBD2. There are 18 residues in the CDR3. Trimming at V came to 0 bases and at J to 3 bases, leaving 8 bases not matched to a gene. Germline V CDR1 and CDR2: SGHVS, FQNEAQ. The CDR3 reads CASSLASGGGLGTDTQYF. Here the CDR3 DNA reads TGTGCCAGCAGCTTAGCTAGCGGGGGGGGGTTAGGGACAGATACGCAGTATTTT.

This clonotype was seen ten or more times. The gene calls are TRBV5-6 and TRBJ1-2; maybe TRBD1 (6 bases). Trimming pared 0 bases from V and 4 bases from J, leaving 7 bases between. Germline assignment: CDR1 SGHDT and CDR2 YYEEEE. CDR3 length: 13 amino acids. Here the CDR3 reads CASSLGGGYGYTF. The CDR3, as DNA: TGTGCCAGCAGCTTGGGAGGGGGCTATGGCTACACCTTC.

The sample holds many counts of this clonotype. The rearrangement joins TRBV20-1 to TRBJ1-5, with unresolved D. V was clipped by 5 bases and J by 5 bases, with 10 bases between them. CDR1 DFQATT and CDR2 SNEGSKA come from the germline V gene (reference sequence). The length of the CDR3 is 12 residues. The CDR3 DNA reads as TGCAGTGCTGGTCAACGCGATCAGCCCCAGCATTTT. It translates to CSAGQRDQPQHF.